This T cell receptor (beta chain) was identified during a study of shared clonotypes between healthy human individuals. Naive CD8 cells were CD45RO-negative, positively selected for CCR7, excluding terminally differentiated effector memory CD45RA+ cells. Here immunoSEQ multiplex PCR was the method, and the copy in TCRdb shows in-frame clones only, minus some. In the table there are about 680,000 clones, under 95% of which are singletons. Sequenced: naive CD8+ T cells sorted from blood. The clonotype originates from a man aged 30 to 39 in good health.

CDR3: CASSSGLAGYNEQFF. CDR3 DNA sequence: TGTGCCAGCAGCTCGGGACTAGCGGGTTACAATGAGCAGTTCTTC. V gene TRBV7-7 combines with J gene TRBJ2-1; TRBD2 matches at 12 bases. The trim removed 4 bases at V and 4 bases at J, leaving 2 bases unmatched. In germline, CDR1 is SSHAT, CDR2 FNYEAQ (reference sequence). The CDR3 is 15 residues long.